The present T cell receptor beta chain was sequenced within a study of blood T cell repertoires in COVID-19. In the study overall: The United States, Italy and Spain supplied acute and convalescent COVID-19 samples. The analysed material was cDNA or gDNA that came from T cells, B-cell-depleted T cells, or PBMCs.

The CDR3 has 16 residues. Trimming left V 5 bases short and J 7 bases short, with 23 bases between. Germline loops: CDR1 SGHTA, CDR2 FQGNSA. As handled by the study authors: The authors estimated nucleated cell counts from reference gene primer amplification. Profiled with immunoSEQ multiplex PCR; TCRdb holds only in-frame clones, not every one. V, J and clone size were drawn from that table, and D and trimming were deduced from the DNA. Of some 180,000 clones listed, 75% to 85% are singletons. Material: peripheral blood. The sequence was obtained from a human donor in a cohort sampled during active COVID-19. The rearrangement uses TRBV7-2 and TRBJ2-5; D perhaps matches TRBD2 (5 bases). CDR3 residues: CASSPSTRWSPRTQYF. The CDR3 nucleotides are TGTGCCAGCAGCCCCAGTACTAGATGGTCCCCGCGGACCCAGTACTTC.